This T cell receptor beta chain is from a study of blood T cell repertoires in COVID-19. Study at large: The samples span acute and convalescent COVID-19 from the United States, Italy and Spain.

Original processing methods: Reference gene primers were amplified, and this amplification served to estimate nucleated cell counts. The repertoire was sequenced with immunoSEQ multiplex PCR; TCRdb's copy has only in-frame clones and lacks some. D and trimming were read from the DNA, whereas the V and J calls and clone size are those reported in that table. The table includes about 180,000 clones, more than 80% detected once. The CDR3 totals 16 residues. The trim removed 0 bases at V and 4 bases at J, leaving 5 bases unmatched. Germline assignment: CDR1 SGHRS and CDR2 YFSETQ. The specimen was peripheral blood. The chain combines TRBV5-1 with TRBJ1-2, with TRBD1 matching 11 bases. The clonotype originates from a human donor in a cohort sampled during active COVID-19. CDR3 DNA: TGCGCCAGCAGCTTGGGGACAGGGGGCGACGGCTATGGCTACACCTTC. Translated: CASSLGTGGDGYGYTF.